A selection of T cell receptor beta chains follows, all from one sample in a study of cytomegalovirus exposure and HLA in healthy donors. This table comes from immunoSEQ multiplex PCR, and its TCRdb copy is limited to in-frame clones, with some not included. The sample yields 170,000 or so clones, over 75% seen once. The specimen sequenced was PBMCs. These receptors came from a woman between 50 and 59 years old in good health and CMV-seronegative. The CDR3 runs from the conserved cysteine through the conserved F or W. The order of the fields is D gene, J gene, V gene, clone size, CDR3 DNA, CDR3 protein. D genes are given only for firm matches. Part of the rows lack a size; the others show once, few, many or a class for expanded clones.

TRBD1,TRBJ1-4,TRBV5-1,NA,TGCGCCAGCCGACAGGGGTCAACTAATGAAAAACTGTTTTTT,CASRQGSTNEKLFF
TRBD2,TRBJ2-5,TRBV27,few,TGTGCCAGCAGTGTTACCGGGACAGCTCCGGGACTAGCGGGAGGGCCGATCGAAGAGACCCAGTACTTC,CASSVTGTAPGLAGGPIEETQYF
TRBD1,TRBJ2-1,TRBV5-1,once,TGCGCCAGCAGCTTGACAGCCGGGACAGCCTACAATGAGCAGTTCTTC,CASSLTAGTAYNEQFF
NA,TRBJ2-3,TRBV2,NA,TGTGCCAGCAGTGAAGCAATTTTTGGCAGCACAGATACGCAGTATTTT,CASSEAIFGSTDTQYF
TRBD2,TRBJ2-2,TRBV5-1,NA,TGCGCCAGCAGCACGTCCGGGACTAGCGGGATTGGGGAGCTGTTTTTT,CASSTSGTSGIGELFF
TRBD1,TRBJ1-2,TRBV28,NA,TGTGCCAGCAGTAAGCCGTACAGGGGGCTAAGCTATGGCTACACCTTC,CASSKPYRGLSYGYTF
NA,TRBJ1-3,TRBV6-5,NA,TGTGCCAGCAGTTACCGGAAGGGGATTGGAAACACCATATATTTT,CASSYRKGIGNTIYF
TRBD1,TRBJ2-7,TRBV5-1,NA,TGCGCCAGCAGCCAAAATACAGGGGCCCCCTACGAGCAGTACTTC,CASSQNTGAPYEQYF
NA,TRBJ1-2,TRBV7-9,NA,TGTGCCAGCAGCGCTGTACAGGGCCTTGGCGGCTATGGCTACACCTTC,CASSAVQGLGGYGYTF
NA,TRBJ2-3,TRBV18,NA,TGTGCCAGCTCATTTGGGGGCCTTGGCACAGATACGCAGTATTTT,CASSFGGLGTDTQYF
NA,TRBJ2-1,TRBV11-2,NA,TGTGCCAGCAGCTTACTAGACTCACGGGGGATCTTC,CASSLLDSRGIF
NA,TRBJ2-4,TRBV15,NA,TGTGCCACCAGCAGAGCGTGGACCAGGGGCATTCAGTACTTC,CATSRAWTRGIQYF